This entry features one T cell receptor beta chain sequence. Negative isolation yielded the CD8+ and CD4+ T cells, while FACS enriched the TEMRA cells. These data belong to a study of CD8 T cells in Susac syndrome. Germline trimming cut 0 bases from V and 0 bases from J; bases unmatched to any gene: 6. There are 18 residues in the CDR3. Germline loops: CDR1 DFQATT, CDR2 SNEGSKA (reference sequence). RNA, at about 0.5 to 1 ug, was reverse transcribed with random hexamers. The immunoSEQ assay covered 54 Vbeta and 13 Jbeta segments for CDR3. MiXCR, run by TCRdb on the immunoSEQ multiplex PCR reads, gives a single entry per CDR3 protein. The table shows about 130,000 distinct CDR3 sequences, with 90% to 95% occurring only once.

This sequence joins TRBV20-1 and TRBJ2-6; 9 positions match TRBD2. The sequencing sample was made of CD4+ T cells from PBMCs. The receptor comes from a human donor in good health. CDR3 region: CSARDRLAGFSGANVLTF. The DNA for the CDR3 is TGCAGTGCTAGAGATAGGCTAGCGGGATTCTCTGGGGCCAACGTCCTGACTTTC.